This T cell receptor beta chain emerged from a study of radiotherapy plus CTLA-4 blockade in lung cancer (dated by TCRdb to the late 2010s). About the investigation overall: Among enrolled patients, roughly 18% had an objective response and about 30% reached disease control. General conclusions and limits of the study: Increased serum interferon-beta after radiation, together with early dynamic changes in blood T cell clones, were reported to be the strongest predictors of response. After treatment with radiotherapy and ipilimumab, TCR clones that came from tumors expanded in the peripheral blood.

Libraries were made using the immunoSEQ multiplex PCR assay. The table was pulled from immuneACCESS by TCRdb, which kept in-frame rearrangements only. Such tables lose some clones; where checked, under half of the loss comes from unresolved V genes, and the rest has no known cause. The sample includes tens of thousands of clones, with 84% observed a single time. Approximately 4.8% of the sample comes from the top ten. In this study, focal radiation therapy paired with CTLA-4 blockade (ipilimumab) was tested in patients who had chemo-refractory metastatic non-small-cell lung cancer. Regarding this clone: Its antigen is not yet known. It has no much larger one-base neighbor in the sample; base qualities were not kept.

According to the germline V gene (reference sequence), CDR1 reads LNHDA and CDR2 reads SQIVND. The CDR3 runs 15 residues from the cysteine to the phenylalanine. Just CDR3 DNA is preserved here, 45 bases in frame from base 1. Between the V and J ends, shortened by 6 bases and 6 bases respectively, the junction contains 19 bases. This sequence originates from a human donor with non-small cell lung cancer whose response to radiotherapy plus ipilimumab could not be evaluated. The rearranged chain carries TRBV19 and TRBJ2-3; possibly the D gene is TRBD2, per 6 matching bases. This material consisted of peripheral blood, taken from a patient treated with radiotherapy plus ipilimumab. The sequenced DNA is TGTGCCAGTAGCCCCGGGGGAGAAGGAGGGGATACGCAGTATTTT. This encodes CASSPGGEGGDTQYF.